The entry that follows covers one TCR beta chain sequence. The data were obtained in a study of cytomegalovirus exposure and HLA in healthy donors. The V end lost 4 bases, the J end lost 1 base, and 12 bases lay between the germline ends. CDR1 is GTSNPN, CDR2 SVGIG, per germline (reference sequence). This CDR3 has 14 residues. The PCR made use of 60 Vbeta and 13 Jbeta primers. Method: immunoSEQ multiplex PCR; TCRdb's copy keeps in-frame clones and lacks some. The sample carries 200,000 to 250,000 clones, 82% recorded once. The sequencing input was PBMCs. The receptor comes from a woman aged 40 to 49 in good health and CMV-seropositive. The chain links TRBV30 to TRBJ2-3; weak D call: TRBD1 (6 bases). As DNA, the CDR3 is TGTGCCTGGAACAGGGCAGGGGGCACAGATACGCAGTATTTT. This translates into CAWNRAGGTDTQYF.